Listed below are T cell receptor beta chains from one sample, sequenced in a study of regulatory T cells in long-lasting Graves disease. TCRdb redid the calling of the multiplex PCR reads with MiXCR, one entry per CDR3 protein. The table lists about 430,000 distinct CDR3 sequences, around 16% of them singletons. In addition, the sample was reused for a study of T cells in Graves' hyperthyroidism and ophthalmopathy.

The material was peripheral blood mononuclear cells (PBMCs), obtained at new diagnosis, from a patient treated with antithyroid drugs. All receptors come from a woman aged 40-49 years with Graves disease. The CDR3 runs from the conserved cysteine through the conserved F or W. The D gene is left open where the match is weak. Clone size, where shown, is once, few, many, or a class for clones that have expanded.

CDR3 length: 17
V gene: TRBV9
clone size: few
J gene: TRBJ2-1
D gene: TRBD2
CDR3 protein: CASSSNGLAGGEDEQFF
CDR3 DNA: TGTGCCAGCAGCTCTAACGGACTAGCGGGAGGGGAGGATGAGCAGTTCTTC

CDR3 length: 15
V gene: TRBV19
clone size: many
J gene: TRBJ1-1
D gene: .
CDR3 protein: CASSPGITKNTEAFF
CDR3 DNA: TGTGCCAGTAGTCCGGGGATTACAAAGAACACTGAAGCTTTCTTT

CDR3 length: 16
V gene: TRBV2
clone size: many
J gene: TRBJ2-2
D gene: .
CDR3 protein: CASSEAARVGTGELFF
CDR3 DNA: TGTGCCAGCAGTGAAGCGGCTAGGGTGGGGACCGGGGAGCTGTTTTTT

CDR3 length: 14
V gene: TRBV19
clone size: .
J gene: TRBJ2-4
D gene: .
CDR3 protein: CASSIPGPPNIQYF
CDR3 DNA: TGTGCCAGTAGTATTCCGGGACCCCCGAACATTCAGTACTTC

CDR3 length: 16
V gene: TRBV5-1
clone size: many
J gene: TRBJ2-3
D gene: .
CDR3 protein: CASSLDLRGGTDTQYF
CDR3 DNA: TGCGCCAGCAGCTTGGATCTCAGGGGCGGCACAGATACGCAGTATTTT

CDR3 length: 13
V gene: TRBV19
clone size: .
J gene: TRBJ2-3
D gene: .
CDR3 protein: CASRKGTHATQYF
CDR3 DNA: TGTGCCAGTAGAAAAGGGACTCACGCTACGCAGTATTTT

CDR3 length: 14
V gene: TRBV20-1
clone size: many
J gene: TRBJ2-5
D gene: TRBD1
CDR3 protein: CSARWTGRGETQYF
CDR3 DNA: TGCAGTGCTAGATGGACAGGGCGAGGAGAGACCCAGTACTTC

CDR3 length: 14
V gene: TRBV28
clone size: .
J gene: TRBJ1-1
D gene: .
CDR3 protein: CASSVVRAMGEAFF
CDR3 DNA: TGTGCCAGCAGCGTAGTCAGGGCTATGGGTGAAGCTTTCTTT

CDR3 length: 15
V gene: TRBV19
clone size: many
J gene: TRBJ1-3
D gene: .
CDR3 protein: CASRDEGTLRNTIYF
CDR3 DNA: TGTGCCAGTAGGGACGAGGGCACTCTGCGAAACACCATATATTTT

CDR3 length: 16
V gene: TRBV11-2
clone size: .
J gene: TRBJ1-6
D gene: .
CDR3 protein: CASSVRTVTYNSPLHF
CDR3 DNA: TGTGCCAGCAGCGTCCGTACGGTCACCTATAATTCACCCCTCCACTTT

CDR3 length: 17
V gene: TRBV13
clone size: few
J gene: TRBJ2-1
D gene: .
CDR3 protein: CASSLGGGASDNNEQFF
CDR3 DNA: TGTGCCAGCAGCTTAGGCGGTGGGGCTAGCGATAACAATGAGCAGTTCTTC

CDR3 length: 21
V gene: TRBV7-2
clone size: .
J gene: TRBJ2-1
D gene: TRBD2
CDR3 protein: CASSLVATSGREGIFYNEQFF
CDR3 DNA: TGTGCCAGCAGCTTAGTGGCTACTAGCGGGAGGGAAGGGATTTTTTACAATGAGCAGTTCTTC

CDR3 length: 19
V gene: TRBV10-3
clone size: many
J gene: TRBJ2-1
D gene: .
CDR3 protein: CAISERVLAAFPSYNEQFF
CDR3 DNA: TGTGCCATCAGTGAACGGGTTTTGGCTGCCTTTCCCTCCTACAATGAGCAGTTCTTC

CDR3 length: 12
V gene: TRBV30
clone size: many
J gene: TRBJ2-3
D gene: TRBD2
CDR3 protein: CALERESDTQYF
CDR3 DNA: TGTGCCTTGGAGCGGGAGTCAGATACGCAGTATTTT

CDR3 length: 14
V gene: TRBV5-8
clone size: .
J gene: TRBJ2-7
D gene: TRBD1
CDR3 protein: CASSLPQGRNEQYF
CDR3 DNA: TGTGCCAGCAGCTTGCCACAGGGGCGGAACGAGCAGTACTTC

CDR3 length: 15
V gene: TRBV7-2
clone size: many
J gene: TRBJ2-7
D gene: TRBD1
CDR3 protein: CASSPRTGRTYEQYF
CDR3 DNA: TGTGCCAGCAGCCCCAGGACAGGGAGGACCTACGAGCAGTACTTC

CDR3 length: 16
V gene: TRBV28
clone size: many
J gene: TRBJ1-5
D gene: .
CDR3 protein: CASSYPTGTPNGPQHF
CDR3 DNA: TGTGCCAGCAGTTATCCAACCGGGACTCCTAATGGGCCCCAGCATTTT

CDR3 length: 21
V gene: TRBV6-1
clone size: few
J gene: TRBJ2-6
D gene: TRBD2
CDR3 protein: CASRPTFSSGPGGAGANVLTF
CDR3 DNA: TGTGCCAGCAGACCAACATTCTCCTCAGGCCCGGGGGGTGCTGGGGCCAACGTCCTGACTTTC

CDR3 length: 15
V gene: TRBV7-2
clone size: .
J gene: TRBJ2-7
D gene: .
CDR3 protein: CASSLSTFSSYEQYF
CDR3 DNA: TGTGCCAGCAGCTTATCCACTTTTAGCTCCTACGAGCAGTACTTC

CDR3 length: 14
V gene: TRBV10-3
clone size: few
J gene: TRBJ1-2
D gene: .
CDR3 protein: CAISESIREGGYTF
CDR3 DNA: TGTGCCATCAGTGAGTCAATAAGGGAGGGTGGCTACACCTTC

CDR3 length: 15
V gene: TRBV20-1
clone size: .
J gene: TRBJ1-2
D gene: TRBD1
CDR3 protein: CSASGTGGINYGYTF
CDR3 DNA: TGCAGTGCTAGTGGGACAGGGGGCATAAACTATGGCTACACCTTC

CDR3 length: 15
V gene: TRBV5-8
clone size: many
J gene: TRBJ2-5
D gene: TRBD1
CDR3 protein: CASSFGTGGLETQYF
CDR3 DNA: TGTGCCAGCAGCTTTGGGACAGGGGGACTGGAGACCCAGTACTTC

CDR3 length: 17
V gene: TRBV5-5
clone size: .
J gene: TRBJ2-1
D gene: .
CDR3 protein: CASSLGAGQGSYNEQFF
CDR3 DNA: TGTGCCAGCAGCTTAGGTGCGGGTCAAGGGTCCTACAATGAGCAGTTCTTC

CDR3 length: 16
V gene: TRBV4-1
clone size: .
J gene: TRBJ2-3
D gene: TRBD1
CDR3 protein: CASSQDGNRGTDTQYF
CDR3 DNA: TGCGCCAGCAGCCAAGACGGGAACAGGGGAACAGATACGCAGTATTTT

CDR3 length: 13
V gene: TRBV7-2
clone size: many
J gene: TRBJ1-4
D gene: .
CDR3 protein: CASSLDWASGLFF
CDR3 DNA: TGTGCCAGCAGCTTAGACTGGGCATCGGGACTGTTTTTT

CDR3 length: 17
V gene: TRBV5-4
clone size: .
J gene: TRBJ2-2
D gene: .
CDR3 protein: CASSSYSTGAIAGELFF
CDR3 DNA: TGTGCCAGCAGCTCCTATAGCACGGGAGCGATTGCCGGGGAGCTGTTTTTT

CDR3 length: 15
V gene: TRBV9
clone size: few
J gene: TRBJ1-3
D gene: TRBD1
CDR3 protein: CASSPEGAMGNTIYF
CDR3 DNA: TGTGCCAGCAGCCCCGAGGGGGCGATGGGAAACACCATATATTTT

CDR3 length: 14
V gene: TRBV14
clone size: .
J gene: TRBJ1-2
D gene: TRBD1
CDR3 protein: CASSQDRSVYGYTF
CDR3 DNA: TGTGCCAGCAGCCAGGACAGGAGCGTCTATGGCTACACCTTC

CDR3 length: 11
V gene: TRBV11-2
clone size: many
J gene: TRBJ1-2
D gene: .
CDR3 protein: CASSQVDGYTF
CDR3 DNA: TGTGCCAGCAGCCAGGTGGATGGCTACACCTTC

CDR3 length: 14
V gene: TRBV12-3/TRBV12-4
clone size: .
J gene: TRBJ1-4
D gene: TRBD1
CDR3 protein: CASRIQGAGEKLFF
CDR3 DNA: TGTGCCAGCAGAATACAGGGGGCGGGGGAAAAACTGTTTTTT

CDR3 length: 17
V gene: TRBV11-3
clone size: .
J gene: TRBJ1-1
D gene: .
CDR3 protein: CASSFHPGLSMNTEAFF
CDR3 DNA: TGTGCCAGCAGCTTCCATCCGGGACTTTCGATGAACACTGAAGCTTTCTTT

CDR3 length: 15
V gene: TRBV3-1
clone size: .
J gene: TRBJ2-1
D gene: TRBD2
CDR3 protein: CASSPSGTTNNEQFF
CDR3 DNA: TGTGCCAGCAGCCCCAGCGGGACGACTAACAATGAGCAGTTCTTC

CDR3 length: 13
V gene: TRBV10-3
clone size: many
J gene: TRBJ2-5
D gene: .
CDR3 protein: CAILAPGQETQYF
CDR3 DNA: TGTGCCATCCTAGCCCCGGGGCAAGAGACCCAGTACTTC

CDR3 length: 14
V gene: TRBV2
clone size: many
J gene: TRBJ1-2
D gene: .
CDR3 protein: CASNPSGARYGYTF
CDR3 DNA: TGTGCCAGCAACCCCTCCGGGGCGCGCTATGGCTACACCTTC

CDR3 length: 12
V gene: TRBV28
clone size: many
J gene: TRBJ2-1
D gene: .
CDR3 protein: CASSLNSEGQFF
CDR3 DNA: TGTGCCAGCAGTTTAAATTCAGAAGGGCAGTTCTTC

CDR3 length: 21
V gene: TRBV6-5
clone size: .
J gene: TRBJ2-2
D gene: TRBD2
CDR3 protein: CASSSKPGLAGVRANTGELFF
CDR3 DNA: TGTGCCAGCAGTTCCAAGCCGGGACTAGCGGGAGTAAGAGCGAACACCGGGGAGCTGTTTTTT

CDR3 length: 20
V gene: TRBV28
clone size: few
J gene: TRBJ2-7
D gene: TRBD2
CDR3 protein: CASSSRIGRLAGGSSYEQYF
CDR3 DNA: TGTGCCAGCAGCTCACGGATCGGGCGACTAGCGGGAGGGAGCTCCTACGAGCAGTACTTC

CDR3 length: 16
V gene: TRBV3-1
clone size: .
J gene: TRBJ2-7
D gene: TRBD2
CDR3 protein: CASSSGTSGRAGEQYF
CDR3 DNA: TGTGCCAGCAGCTCTGGGACTAGCGGGAGGGCTGGCGAGCAGTACTTC

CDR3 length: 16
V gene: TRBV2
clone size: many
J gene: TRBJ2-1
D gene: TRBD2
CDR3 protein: CATESGGVAGQNEQFF
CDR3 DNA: TGTGCCACCGAATCGGGGGGGGTAGCGGGCCAAAATGAGCAGTTCTTC